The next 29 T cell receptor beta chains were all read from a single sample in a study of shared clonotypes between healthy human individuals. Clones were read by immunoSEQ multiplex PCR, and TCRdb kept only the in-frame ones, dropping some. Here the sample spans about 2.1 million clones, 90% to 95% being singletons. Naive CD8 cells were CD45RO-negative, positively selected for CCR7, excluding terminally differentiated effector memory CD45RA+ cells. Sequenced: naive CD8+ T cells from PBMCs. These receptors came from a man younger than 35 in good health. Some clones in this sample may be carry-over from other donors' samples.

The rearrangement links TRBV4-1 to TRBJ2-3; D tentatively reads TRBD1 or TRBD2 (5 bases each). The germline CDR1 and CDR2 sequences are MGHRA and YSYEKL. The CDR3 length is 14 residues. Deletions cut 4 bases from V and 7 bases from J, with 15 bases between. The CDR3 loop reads CASSLGPSINTQYF. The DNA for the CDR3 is TGCGCCAGCAGCCTGGGACCGAGCATAAATACGCAGTATTTT.

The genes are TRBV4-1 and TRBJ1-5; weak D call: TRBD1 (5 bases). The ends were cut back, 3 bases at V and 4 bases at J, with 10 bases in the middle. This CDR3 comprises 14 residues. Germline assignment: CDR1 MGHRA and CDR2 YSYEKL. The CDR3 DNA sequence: TGCGCCAGCAGCCAGGGGGTCCCGAATCAGCCCCAGCATTTT. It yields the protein CASSQGVPNQPQHF.

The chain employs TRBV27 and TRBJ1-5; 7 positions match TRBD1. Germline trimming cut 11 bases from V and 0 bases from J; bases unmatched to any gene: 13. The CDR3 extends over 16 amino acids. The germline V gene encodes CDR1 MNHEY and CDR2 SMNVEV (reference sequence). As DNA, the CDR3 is TGTGCCTCGGCAAGTCAACGACAGGGTAGCAATCAGCCCCAGCATTTT. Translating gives CASASQRQGSNQPQHF.

The CDR3 region is CASSLGTAEWNTEAFF. CDR3 bases: TGTGCCAGCAGTTTGGGGACGGCCGAATGGAACACTGAAGCTTTCTTT. The V and J genes are TRBV28 and TRBJ1-1; D perhaps matches TRBD1 (5 bases). Trimming removed 3 bases at V and 1 base at J, with 15 bases between. This CDR3 contains 16 residues. Per the germline V gene, CDR1 is MDHEN and CDR2 is SYDVKM.

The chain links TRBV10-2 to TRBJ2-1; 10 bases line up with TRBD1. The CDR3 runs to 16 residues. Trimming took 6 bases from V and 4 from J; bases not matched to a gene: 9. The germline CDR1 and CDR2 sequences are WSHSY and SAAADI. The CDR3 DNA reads TGCGCCAGCAGCATGTGGGGGGACAGGGGTTACAATGAGCAGTTCTTC. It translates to CASSMWGDRGYNEQFF.

The CDR3 DNA is TGCGCCAGCAGTGGTAGCGGGAGGGCCTCCTATGAGCAGTTCTTC. This translates into CASSGSGRASYEQFF. The chain is built from TRBV4-3 and TRBJ2-1; 11 bases agree with TRBD2. J lost 8 bases, V lost 6 bases, and 9 bases had no gene match. Germline CDR1 and CDR2: LGHNA and YSLEER. The CDR3 sequence is 15 residues long.

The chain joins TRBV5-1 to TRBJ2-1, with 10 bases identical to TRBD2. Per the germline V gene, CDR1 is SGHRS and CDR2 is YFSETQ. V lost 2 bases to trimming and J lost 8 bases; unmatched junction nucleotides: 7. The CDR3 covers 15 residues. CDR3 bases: TGCGCCAGCAGCTTAGGCCTAGCGGGAGTCTATGAGCAGTTCTTC. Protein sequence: CASSLGLAGVYEQFF.

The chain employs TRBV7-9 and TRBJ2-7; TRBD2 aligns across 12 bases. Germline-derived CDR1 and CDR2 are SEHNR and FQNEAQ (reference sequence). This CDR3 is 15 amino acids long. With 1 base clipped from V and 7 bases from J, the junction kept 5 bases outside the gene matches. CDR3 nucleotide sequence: TGTGCCAGCAGCTTAGGTGCTAGCGGGAGGGAGGAGCAGTACTTC. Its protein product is CASSLGASGREEQYF.

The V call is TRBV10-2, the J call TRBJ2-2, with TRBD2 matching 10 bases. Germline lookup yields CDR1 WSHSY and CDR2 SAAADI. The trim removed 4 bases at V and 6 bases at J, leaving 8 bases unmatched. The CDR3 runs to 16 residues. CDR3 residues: CASSASGGGFAGELFF. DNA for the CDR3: TGCGCCAGCAGTGCTAGCGGGGGAGGTTTCGCCGGGGAGCTGTTTTTT.

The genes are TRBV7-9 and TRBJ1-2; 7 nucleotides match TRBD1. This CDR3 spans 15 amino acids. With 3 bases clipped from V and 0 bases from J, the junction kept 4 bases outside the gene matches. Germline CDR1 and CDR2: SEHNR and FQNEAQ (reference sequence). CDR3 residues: CASSFGQGANYGYTF. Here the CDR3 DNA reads TGTGCCAGCAGCTTTGGGCAGGGGGCTAACTATGGCTACACCTTC.

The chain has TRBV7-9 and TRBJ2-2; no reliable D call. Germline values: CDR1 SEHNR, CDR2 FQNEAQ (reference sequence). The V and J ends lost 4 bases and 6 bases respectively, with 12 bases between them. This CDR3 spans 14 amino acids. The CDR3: CASSSPVKPGELFF. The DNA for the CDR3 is TGTGCCAGCAGCTCCCCCGTGAAACCCGGGGAGCTGTTTTTT.

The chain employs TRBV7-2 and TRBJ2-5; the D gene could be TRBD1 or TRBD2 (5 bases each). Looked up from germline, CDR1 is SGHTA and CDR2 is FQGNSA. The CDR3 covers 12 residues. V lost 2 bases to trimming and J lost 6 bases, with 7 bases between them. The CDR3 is CASSLWDQTQYF. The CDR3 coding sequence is TGTGCCAGCAGCTTATGGGACCAGACCCAGTACTTC.

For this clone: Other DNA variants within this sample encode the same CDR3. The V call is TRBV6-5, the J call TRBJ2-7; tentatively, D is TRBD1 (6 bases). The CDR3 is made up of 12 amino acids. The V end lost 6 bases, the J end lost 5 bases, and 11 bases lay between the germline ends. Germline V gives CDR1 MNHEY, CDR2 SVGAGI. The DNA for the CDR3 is TGTGCCAGCAGCCCTACAGGGAACGAGCAGTACTTC. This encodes CASSPTGNEQYF.

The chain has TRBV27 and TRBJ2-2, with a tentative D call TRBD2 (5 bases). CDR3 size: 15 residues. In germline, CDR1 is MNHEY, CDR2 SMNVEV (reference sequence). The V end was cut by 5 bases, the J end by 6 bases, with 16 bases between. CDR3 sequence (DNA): TGTGCCAGCAGTCCTCGGTCTAGCCGCGCCGGGGAGCTGTTTTTT. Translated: CASSPRSSRAGELFF.

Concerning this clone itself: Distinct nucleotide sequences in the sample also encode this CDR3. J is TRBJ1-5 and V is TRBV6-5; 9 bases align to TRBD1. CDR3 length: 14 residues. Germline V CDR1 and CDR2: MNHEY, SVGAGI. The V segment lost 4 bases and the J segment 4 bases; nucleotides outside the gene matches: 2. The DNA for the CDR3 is TGTGCCAGCAGTTCGGGACAGGGAAATCAGCCCCAGCATTTT. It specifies CASSSGQGNQPQHF.

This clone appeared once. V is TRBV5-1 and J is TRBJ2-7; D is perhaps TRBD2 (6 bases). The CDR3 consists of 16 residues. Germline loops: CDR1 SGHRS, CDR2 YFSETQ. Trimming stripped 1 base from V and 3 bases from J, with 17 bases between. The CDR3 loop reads CASSLWGKGGDYEQYF. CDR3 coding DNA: TGCGCCAGCAGCTTGTGGGGGAAAGGAGGGGACTACGAGCAGTACTTC.

The CDR3 reads CASSEWRRVMNTEAFF. The DNA of the CDR3 is TGTGCCAGCAGTGAATGGAGGCGGGTCATGAACACTGAAGCTTTCTTT. The chain employs TRBV6-1 and TRBJ1-1; D is undetermined. V was pared by 2 bases and J by 0 bases, with 13 bases between. The germline gives CDR1 MNHNS, CDR2 SASEGT. The CDR3 runs 16 residues.

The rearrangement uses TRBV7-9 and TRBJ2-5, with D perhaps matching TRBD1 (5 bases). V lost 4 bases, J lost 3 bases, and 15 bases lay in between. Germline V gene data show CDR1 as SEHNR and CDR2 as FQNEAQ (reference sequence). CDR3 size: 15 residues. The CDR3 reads CASSYPTAREETQYF. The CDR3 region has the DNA TGTGCCAGCAGCTACCCGACAGCTCGGGAAGAGACCCAGTACTTC.

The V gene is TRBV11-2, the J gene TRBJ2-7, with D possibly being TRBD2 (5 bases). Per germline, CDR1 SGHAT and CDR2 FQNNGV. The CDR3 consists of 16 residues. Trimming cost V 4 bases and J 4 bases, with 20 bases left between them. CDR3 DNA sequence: TGTGCCAGCAGCTCCTCGCGGCTAGCTCGGTGGTACGAGCAGTACTTC. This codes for CASSSSRLARWYEQYF.

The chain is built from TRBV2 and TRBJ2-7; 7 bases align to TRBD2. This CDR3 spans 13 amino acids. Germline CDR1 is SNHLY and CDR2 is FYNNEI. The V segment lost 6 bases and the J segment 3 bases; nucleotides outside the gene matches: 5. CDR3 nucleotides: TGTGCCAGCAGCGGCGGGGGTCTCTACGAGCAGTACTTC. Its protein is CASSGGGLYEQYF.

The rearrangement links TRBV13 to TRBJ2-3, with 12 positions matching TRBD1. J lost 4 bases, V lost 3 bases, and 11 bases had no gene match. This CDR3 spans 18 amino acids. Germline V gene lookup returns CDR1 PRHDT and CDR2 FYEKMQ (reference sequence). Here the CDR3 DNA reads TGTGCCAGCAGCTTTACCCGGGACAGGGGGCAGCTTGCAGATACGCAGTATTTT. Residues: CASSFTRDRGQLADTQYF.

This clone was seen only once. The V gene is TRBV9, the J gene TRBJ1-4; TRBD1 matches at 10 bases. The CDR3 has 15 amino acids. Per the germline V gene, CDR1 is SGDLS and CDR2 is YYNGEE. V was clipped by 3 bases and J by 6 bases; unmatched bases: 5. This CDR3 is CASSGSGTGDEKLFF. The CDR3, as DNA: TGTGCCAGCAGCGGTTCAGGGACAGGGGATGAAAAACTGTTTTTT. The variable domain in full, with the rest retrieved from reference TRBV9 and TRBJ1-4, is DSGVTQTPKHLITATGQRVTLRCSPRSGDLSVYWYQQSLDQGLQFLIQYYNGEERAKGNILERFSAQQFPDLHSELNLSSLELGDSALYFCASSGSGTGDEKLFFGSGTQLSVL.

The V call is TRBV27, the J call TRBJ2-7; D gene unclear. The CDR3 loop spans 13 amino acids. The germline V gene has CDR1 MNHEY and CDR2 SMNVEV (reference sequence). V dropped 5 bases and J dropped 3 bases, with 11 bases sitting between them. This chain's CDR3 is CASSMRKFYEQYF. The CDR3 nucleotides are TGTGCCAGCAGTATGAGGAAATTCTACGAGCAGTACTTC.

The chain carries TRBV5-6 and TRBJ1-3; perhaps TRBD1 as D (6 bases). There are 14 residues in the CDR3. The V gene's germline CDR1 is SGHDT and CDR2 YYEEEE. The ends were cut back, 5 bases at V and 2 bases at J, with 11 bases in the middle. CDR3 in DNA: TGTGCCAGCAGTTGGGGGGACACTGGAAACACCATATATTTT. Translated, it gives CASSWGDTGNTIYF.

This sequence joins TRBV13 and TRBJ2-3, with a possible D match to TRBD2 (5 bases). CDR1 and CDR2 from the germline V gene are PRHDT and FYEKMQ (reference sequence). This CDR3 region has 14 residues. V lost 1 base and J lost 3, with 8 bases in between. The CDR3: CASSLEAETDTQYF. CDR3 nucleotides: TGTGCCAGCAGCTTAGAAGCGGAGACAGATACGCAGTATTTT.

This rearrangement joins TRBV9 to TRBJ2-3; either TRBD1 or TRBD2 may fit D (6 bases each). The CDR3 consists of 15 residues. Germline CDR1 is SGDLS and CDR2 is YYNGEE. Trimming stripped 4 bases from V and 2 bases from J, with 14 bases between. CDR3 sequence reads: CASSPQGGSTDTQYF. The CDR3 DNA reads TGTGCCAGCAGCCCCCAAGGGGGGTCCACAGATACGCAGTATTTT.

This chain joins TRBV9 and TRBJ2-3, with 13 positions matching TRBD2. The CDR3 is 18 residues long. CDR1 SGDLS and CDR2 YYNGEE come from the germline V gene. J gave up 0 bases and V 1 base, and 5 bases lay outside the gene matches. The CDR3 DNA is TGTGCCAGCAGCGTAAAAGGGACTAGCGGGGTGAGCACAGATACGCAGTATTTT. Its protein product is CASSVKGTSGVSTDTQYF.

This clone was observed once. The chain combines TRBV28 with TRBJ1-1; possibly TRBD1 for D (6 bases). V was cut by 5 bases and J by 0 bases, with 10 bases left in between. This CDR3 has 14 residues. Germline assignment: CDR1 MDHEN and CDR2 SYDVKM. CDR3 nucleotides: TGTGCCAGCAGTCGCACAGGGTTGAACACTGAAGCTTTCTTT. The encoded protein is CASSRTGLNTEAFF.

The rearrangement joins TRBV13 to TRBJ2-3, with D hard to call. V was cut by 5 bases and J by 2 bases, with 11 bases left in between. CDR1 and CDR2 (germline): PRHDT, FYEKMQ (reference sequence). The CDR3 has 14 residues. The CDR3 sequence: CASSRGRVTDTQYF. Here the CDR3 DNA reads TGTGCCAGCAGCCGAGGACGGGTCACAGATACGCAGTATTTT.